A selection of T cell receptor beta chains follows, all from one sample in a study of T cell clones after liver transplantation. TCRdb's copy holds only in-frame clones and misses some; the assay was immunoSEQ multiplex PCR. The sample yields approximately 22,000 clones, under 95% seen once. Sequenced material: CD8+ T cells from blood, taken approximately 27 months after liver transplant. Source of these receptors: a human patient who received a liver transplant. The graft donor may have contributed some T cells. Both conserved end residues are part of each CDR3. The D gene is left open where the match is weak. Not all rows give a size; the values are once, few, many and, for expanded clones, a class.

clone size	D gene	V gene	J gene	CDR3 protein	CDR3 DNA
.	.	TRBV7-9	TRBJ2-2	CASSPPSGGELFF	TGTGCCAGCAGCCCACCGTCCGGGGGGGAGCTGTTTTTT
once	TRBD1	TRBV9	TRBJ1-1	CASSLGQLNTEAFF	TGTGCCAGCAGCTTGGGACAGTTGAACACTGAAGCTTTCTTT
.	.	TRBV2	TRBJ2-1	CASRDKKIQRFF	TGTGCCAGCCGGGACAAAAAAATCCAGCGGTTCTTC
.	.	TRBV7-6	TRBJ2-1	CASSLNAAGPPPNEQFF	TGTGCCAGCAGCTTAAATGCAGCGGGTCCCCCCCCCAATGAGCAGTTCTTC
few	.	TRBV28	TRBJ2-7	CASSWDTYEQYF	TGTGCCAGCAGTTGGGACACCTACGAGCAGTACTTC
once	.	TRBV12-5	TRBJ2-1	CASGLTGYNEQFF	TGTGCTAGTGGTTTGACAGGGTACAATGAGCAGTTCTTC
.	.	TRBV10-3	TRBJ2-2	CAISITGELFF	TGTGCCATCAGCATCACCGGGGAGCTGTTTTTT
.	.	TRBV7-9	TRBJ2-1	CASSPRGQGAWNEQFF	TGTGCCAGCAGCCCGCGGGGGCAGGGGGCGTGGAATGAGCAGTTCTTC
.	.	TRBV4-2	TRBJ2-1	CASSNSGTSGYNEQFF	TGTGCCAGCAGCAACTCGGGCACAAGTGGCTACAATGAGCAGTTCTTC
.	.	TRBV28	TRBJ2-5	CASSYFGQSQETQYF	TGTGCCAGCAGTTACTTCGGACAGTCCCAAGAGACCCAGTACTTC
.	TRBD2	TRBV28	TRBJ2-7	CASSFTSGFLGQYF	TGTGCCAGCAGTTTTACTAGCGGGTTCCTTGGGCAGTACTTC
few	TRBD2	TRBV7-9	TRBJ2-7	CASSLGGSPYEQYF	TGTGCCAGCAGCTTGGGCGGGAGCCCGTACGAGCAGTACTTC
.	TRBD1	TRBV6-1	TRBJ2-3	CASAGTADTQYF	TGTGCCAGCGCCGGGACAGCAGATACGCAGTATTTT
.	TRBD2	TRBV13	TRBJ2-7	CASSPVGGGPAKEQYF	TGTGCCAGCAGCCCCGTTGGGGGAGGGCCGGCGAAGGAGCAGTACTTC
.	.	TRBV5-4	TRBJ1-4	CASSRNEKLFF	TGTGCCAGCAGCAGAAATGAAAAACTGTTTTTT
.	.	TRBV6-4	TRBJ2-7	CASSLSRPHYEQYF	TGTGCCAGCAGTTTATCTAGGCCCCACTACGAGCAGTACTTC
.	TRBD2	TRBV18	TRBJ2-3	CASSLTGLATDTQYF	TGTGCCAGCTCACTAACGGGACTAGCGACAGATACGCAGTATTTT
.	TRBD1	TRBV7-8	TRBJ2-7	CATDRGPDSGIYEQYF	TGTGCCACCGACAGGGGGCCTGATAGCGGGATCTACGAGCAGTACTTC
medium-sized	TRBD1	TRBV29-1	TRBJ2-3	CSDLQGPTDTQYF	TGCAGCGACCTACAGGGGCCCACAGATACGCAGTATTTT
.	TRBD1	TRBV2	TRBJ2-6	CASNDRGSGANVLTF	TGTGCCAGCAATGACAGGGGATCCGGGGCCAACGTCCTGACTTTC
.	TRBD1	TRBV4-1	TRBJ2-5	CASSQVLTGIQETQYF	TGCGCCAGCAGCCAGGTCCTGACAGGGATCCAAGAGACCCAGTACTTC
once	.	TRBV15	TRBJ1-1	CATTSRSGVYTEAFF	TGTGCCACCACCTCACGCTCCGGGGTGTACACTGAAGCTTTCTTT
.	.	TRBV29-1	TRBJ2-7	CSAVRAYEQYF	TGCAGCGCTGTTAGGGCCTACGAGCAGTACTTC
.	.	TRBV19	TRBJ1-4	CASSISGHLITNEKLFF	TGTGCCAGTAGTATTTCGGGACACCTAATAACTAATGAAAAACTGTTTTTT
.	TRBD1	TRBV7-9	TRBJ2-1	CASSLPGQGAYEQFF	TGTGCCAGCAGCTTACCGGGACAGGGGGCATATGAGCAGTTCTTC
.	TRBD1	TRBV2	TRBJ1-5	CASSAPGQGHYSNQPQHF	TGTGCCAGCAGCGCTCCGGGACAGGGCCATTATAGCAATCAGCCCCAGCATTTT
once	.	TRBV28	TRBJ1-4	CASSPLRTNEKLFF	TGTGCCAGCAGCCCCTTGAGGACTAATGAAAAACTGTTTTTT
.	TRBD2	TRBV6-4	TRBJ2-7	CAIGSGRKYEQYF	TGTGCCATCGGTAGCGGGAGAAAATACGAGCAGTACTTC
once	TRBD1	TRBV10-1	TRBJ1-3	CASNDPLMDRAIPPYTIYF	TGCGCCAGCAATGATCCACTAATGGACAGGGCTATTCCACCTTACACCATATATTTT
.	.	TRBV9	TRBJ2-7	CASSVASGGSYEQYF	TGTGCCAGCAGCGTAGCGTCAGGGGGGTCCTACGAGCAGTACTTC
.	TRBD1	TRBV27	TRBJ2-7	CASSFSTGALAYEQYF	TGTGCCAGCAGTTTCTCTACAGGGGCCCTCGCCTACGAGCAGTACTTC
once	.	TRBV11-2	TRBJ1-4	CASSLAVWEKLFF	TGTGCCAGCAGCTTAGCAGTTTGGGAAAAACTGTTTTTT
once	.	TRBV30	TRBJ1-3	CACYRESSGNTIYF	TGTGCCTGCTACAGGGAGTCCTCTGGAAACACCATATATTTT
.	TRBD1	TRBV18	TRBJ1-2	CASSPPTGVPYGYTF	TGTGCCAGCTCACCACCGACAGGGGTCCCCTATGGCTACACCTTC
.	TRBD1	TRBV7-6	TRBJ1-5	CASSSIEGTGGNQPQHF	TGTGCCAGCAGCTCAATAGAGGGGACAGGAGGGAATCAGCCCCAGCATTTT
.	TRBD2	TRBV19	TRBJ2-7	CASTPSGSDEQYF	TGTGCCAGTACCCCTAGCGGGAGCGACGAGCAGTACTTC
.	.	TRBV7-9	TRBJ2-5	CASSPDSQETQYF	TGTGCCAGCAGCCCGGACAGTCAAGAGACCCAGTACTTC
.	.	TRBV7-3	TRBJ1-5	CASSLDDSNQPQHF	TGTGCCAGCAGCTTGGACGATAGCAATCAGCCCCAGCATTTT
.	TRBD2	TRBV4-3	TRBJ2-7	CASSPRGLAGESREQYF	TGCGCCAGCAGCCCCCGGGGACTAGCGGGCGAAAGCCGGGAGCAGTACTTC
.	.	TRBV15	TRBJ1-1	CATSGRQINTEAFF	TGTGCCACCAGCGGAAGACAGATTAACACTGAAGCTTTCTTT